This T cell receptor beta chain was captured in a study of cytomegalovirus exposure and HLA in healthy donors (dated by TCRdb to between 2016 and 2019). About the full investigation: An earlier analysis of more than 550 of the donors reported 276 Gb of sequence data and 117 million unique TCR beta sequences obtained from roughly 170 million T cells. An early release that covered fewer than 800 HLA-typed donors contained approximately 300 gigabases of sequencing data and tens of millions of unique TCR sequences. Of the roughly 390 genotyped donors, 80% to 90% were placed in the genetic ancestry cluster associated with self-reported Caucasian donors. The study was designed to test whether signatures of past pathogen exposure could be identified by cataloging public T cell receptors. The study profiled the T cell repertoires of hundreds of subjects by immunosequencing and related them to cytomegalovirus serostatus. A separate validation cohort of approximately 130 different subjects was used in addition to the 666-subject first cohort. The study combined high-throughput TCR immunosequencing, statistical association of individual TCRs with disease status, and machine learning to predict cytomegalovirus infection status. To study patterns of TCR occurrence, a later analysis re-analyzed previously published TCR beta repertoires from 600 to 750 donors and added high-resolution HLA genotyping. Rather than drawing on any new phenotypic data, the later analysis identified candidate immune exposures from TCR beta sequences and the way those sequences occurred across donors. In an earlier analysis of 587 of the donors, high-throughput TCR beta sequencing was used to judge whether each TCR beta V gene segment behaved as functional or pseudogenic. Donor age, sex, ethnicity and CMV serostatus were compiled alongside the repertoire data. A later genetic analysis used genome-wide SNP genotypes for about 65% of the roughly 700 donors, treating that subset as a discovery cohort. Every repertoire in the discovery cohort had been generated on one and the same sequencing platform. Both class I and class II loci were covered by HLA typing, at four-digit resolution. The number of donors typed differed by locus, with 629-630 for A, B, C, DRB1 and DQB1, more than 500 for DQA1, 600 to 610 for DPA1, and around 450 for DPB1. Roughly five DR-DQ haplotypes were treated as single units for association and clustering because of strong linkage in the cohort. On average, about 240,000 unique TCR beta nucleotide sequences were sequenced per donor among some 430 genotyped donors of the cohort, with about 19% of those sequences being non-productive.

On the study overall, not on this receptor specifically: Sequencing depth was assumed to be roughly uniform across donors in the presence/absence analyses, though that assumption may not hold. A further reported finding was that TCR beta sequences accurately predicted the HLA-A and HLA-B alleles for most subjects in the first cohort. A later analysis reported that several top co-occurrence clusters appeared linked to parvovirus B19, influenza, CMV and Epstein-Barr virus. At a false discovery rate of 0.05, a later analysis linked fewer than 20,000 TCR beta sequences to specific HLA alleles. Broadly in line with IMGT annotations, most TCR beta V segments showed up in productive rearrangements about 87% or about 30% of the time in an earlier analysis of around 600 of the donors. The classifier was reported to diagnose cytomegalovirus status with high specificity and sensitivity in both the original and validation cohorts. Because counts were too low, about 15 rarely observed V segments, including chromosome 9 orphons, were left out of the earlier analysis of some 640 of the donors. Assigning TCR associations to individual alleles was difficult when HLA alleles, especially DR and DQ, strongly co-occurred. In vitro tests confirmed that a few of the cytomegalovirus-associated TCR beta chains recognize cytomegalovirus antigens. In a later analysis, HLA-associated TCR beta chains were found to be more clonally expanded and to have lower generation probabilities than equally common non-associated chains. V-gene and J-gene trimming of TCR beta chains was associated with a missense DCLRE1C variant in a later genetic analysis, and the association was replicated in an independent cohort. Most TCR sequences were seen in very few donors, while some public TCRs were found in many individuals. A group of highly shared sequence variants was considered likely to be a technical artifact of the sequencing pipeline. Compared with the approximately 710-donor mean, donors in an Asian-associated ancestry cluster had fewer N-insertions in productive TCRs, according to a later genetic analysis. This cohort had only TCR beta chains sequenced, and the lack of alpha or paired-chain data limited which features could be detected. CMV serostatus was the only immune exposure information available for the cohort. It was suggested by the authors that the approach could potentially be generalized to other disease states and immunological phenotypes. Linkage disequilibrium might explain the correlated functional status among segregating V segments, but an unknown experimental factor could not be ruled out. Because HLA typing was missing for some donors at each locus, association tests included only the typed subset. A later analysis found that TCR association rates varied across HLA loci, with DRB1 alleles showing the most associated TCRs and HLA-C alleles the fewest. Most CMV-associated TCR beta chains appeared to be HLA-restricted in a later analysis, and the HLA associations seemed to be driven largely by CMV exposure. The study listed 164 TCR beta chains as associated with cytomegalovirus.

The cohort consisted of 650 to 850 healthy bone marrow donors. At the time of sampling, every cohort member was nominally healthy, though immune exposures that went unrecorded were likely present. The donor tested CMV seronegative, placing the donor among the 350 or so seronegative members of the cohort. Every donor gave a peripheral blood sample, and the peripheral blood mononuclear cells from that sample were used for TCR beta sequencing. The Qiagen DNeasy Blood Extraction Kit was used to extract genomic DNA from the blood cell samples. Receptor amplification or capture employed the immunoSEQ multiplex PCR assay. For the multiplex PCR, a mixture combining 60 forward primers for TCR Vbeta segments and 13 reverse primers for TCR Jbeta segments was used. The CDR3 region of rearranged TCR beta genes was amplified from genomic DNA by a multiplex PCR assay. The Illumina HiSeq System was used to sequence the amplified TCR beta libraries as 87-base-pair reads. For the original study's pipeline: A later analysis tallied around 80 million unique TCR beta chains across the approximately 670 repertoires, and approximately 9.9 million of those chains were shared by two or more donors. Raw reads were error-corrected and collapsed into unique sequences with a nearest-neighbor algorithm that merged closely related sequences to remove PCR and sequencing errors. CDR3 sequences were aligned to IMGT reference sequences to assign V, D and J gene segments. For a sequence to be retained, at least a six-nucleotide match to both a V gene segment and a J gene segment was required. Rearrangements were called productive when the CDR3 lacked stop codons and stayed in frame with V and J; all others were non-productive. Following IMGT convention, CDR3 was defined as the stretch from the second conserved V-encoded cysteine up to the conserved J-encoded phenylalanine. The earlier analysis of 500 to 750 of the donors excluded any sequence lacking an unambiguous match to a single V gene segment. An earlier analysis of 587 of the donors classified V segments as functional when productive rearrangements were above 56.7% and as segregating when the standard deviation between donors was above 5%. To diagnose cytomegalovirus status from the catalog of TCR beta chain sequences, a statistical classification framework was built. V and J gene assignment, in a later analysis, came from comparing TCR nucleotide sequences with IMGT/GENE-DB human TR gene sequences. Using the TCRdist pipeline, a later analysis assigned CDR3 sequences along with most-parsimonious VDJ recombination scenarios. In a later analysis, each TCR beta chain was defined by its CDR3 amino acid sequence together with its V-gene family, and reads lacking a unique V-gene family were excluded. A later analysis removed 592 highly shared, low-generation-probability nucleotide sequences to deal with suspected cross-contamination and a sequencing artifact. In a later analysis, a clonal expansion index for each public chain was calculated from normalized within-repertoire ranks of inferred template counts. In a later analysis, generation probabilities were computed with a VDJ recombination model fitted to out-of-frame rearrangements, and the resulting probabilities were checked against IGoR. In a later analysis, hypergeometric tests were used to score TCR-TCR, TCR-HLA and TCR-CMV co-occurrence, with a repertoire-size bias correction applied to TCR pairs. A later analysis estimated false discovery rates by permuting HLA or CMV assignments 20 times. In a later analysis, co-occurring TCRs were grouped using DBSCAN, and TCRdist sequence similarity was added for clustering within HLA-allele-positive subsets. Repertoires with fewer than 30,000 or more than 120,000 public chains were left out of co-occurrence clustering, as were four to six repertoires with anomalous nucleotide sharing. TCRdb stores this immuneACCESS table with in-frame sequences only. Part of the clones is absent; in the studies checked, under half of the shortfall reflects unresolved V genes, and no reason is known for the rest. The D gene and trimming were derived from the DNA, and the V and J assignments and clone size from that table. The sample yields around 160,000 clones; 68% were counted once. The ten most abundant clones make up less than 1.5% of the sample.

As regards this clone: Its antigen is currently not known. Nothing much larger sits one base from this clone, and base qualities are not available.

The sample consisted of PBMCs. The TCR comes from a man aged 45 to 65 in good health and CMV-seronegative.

This receptor carries the CDR3 CASSLGGRFDYEQYF. The sequenced DNA: TGTGCCAGCAGTTTAGGGGGCAGGTTTGACTACGAGCAGTACTTC. The rearrangement joined TRBV27 to TRBJ2-7; TRBD1 is a weak D gene call, 6 bases matching. The V end loses 2 bases and the J end loses 3 bases, and a stretch of 14 bases separates them. The cysteine opens and the phenylalanine closes a CDR3 of 15 amino acids. Left in the record is the CDR3 DNA by itself, 45 bases read in frame from the first base. Reading the germline V gene (reference sequence) gives CDR1 MNHEY and CDR2 SMNVEV.